This T cell receptor beta chain was recovered during a study of sequential checkpoint blockade in melanoma. Study in general: First-line arms were nivolumab then ipilimumab, or the reverse, randomized 1:1. Maintenance nivolumab came after either treatment sequence.

V lost 5 bases to trimming and J lost 4 bases; unmatched junction nucleotides: 9. Germline V gene data show CDR1 as SNHLY and CDR2 as FYNNEI. The CDR3 sequence is 15 residues long. The treatment denotes: randomized to nivolumab then ipilimumab (arm A) or the reverse (arm B). DNA-damaging chemotherapy had not been given to any patient beforehand. Sorted cells were live CD3+CD8+, lacking CD19 and CD56, from PBMCs. Measured with immunoSEQ multiplex PCR; TCRdb has only the in-frame clones, and not every one. The table records roughly 8,400 clones, about three quarters of them present only once. The source is a human donor with melanoma. V gene TRBV2 combines with J gene TRBJ2-3; the match to TRBD2 covers 7 bases. The sequenced sample was CD8+ T cells sorted from blood (inferred from file names), obtained from a patient given nivolumab and ipilimumab in sequence. CDR3 sequence: CASSTTSGVADTQYF. In DNA form, the CDR3 reads TGTGCCAGCAGTACGACCAGCGGGGTCGCAGATACGCAGTATTTT.